This TCR beta chain was retrieved from a study of blood T cell repertoires in COVID-19. Original methodology: How many nucleated cells were present was estimated from reference gene primer amplification. Assay: immunoSEQ multiplex PCR; the TCRdb copy retains only in-frame clones and omits some. V, J and clone size reflect that table, while D and trimming were determined from the DNA. The table lists about 240,000 clones, 85% to 90% of them singletons, with less than 8% in the top ten. V was pared by 1 base and J by 9 bases, with 10 bases between. The CDR3 loop spans 12 amino acids. Germline V gene data show CDR1 as SQVTM and CDR2 as ANQGSEA.

The V gene is TRBV29-1, the J gene TRBJ2-4; tentatively, D is TRBD2 (5 bases). The source of this sequence is a man in his sixties with acute or convalescent COVID-19. Sequencing was done on a sample of peripheral blood. In DNA, the CDR3 is TGCAGCGTTGAAGCGGGAAGCACCATTCAGTACTTC. Its protein product is CSVEAGSTIQYF.